This is a list of T cell receptor beta chains from one sample in a study of T cell responses to AZD1222 COVID-19 vaccine. Measured with immunoSEQ multiplex PCR; TCRdb has only the in-frame clones, and not every one. The repertoire holds 100,000 to 150,000 clones, with roughly 89% as singletons. Sequencing used peripheral blood, obtained on day 0 of AZD1222 vaccination. Receptors originate from an adult in good health. Both conserved end residues are part of each CDR3. A D gene is named only where the DNA matches it firmly. Where a row states a size, it is once, few, many or the class of an expanded clone; other rows omit it.

abundance: NA; j_gene: TRBJ1-2; d_gene: NA; v_gene: TRBV27; CDR3nt: TGTGCCAGCAGTCCGCGATCGACAGGTGGGGGATATGGCTACACCTTC; CDR3aa: CASSPRSTGGGYGYTF
abundance: NA; j_gene: TRBJ1-5; d_gene: NA; v_gene: TRBV6-2/TRBV6-3; CDR3nt: TGTGCCAGCAGTTACTCGCGGGGGACCAATCAGCCCCAGCATTTT; CDR3aa: CASSYSRGTNQPQHF
abundance: NA; j_gene: TRBJ1-3; d_gene: NA; v_gene: TRBV9; CDR3nt: TGTGCCAGCAGCGTAGCTGGGAGCCGTGGAAACACCATATATTTT; CDR3aa: CASSVAGSRGNTIYF
abundance: NA; j_gene: TRBJ1-4; d_gene: TRBD1; v_gene: TRBV19; CDR3nt: TGTGCCAGTAGTATCTTTTGGGGGACAGATGAAAAACTGTTTTTT; CDR3aa: CASSIFWGTDEKLFF
abundance: NA; j_gene: TRBJ2-7; d_gene: TRBD2; v_gene: TRBV28; CDR3nt: TGTGCCAGCAGTTTAGGGGGGGGCTACGAGCAGTACTTC; CDR3aa: CASSLGGGYEQYF
abundance: once; j_gene: TRBJ1-1; d_gene: NA; v_gene: TRBV30; CDR3nt: TGTGCCTGGAGTGTAGGAGACTGGGCGGTTGAAGCTTTCTTT; CDR3aa: CAWSVGDWAVEAFF
abundance: NA; j_gene: TRBJ2-1; d_gene: NA; v_gene: TRBV25-1; CDR3nt: TGTGCCAGCAGGGACCAGGAAAGTAATGAGCAGTTCTTC; CDR3aa: CASRDQESNEQFF
abundance: NA; j_gene: TRBJ1-2; d_gene: NA; v_gene: TRBV20-1; CDR3nt: TGCAGTGCTAGCAGTGGCTACACCTTC; CDR3aa: CSASSGYTF
abundance: NA; j_gene: TRBJ2-1; d_gene: TRBD2; v_gene: TRBV2; CDR3nt: TGTGCCAGCAGTGTGAGCGGGACTCGCTCCTACAATGAGCAGTTCTTC; CDR3aa: CASSVSGTRSYNEQFF
abundance: NA; j_gene: TRBJ1-1; d_gene: NA; v_gene: TRBV3-1/TRBV3-2; CDR3nt: TGTGCCAGCAGCCAAGAGGAGGGGTTGAGGGTCTTT; CDR3aa: CASSQEEGLRVF
abundance: NA; j_gene: TRBJ2-1; d_gene: NA; v_gene: TRBV9; CDR3nt: TGTGCCAGCAGCTCAAGGGGAGGCTCCTACAATGAGCAGTTCTTC; CDR3aa: CASSSRGGSYNEQFF
abundance: once; j_gene: TRBJ2-7; d_gene: TRBD2; v_gene: TRBV6-5; CDR3nt: TGTGCCACCTTCTTGGCGGGGGGGCGCGAGCAGTACTTC; CDR3aa: CATFLAGGREQYF
abundance: NA; j_gene: TRBJ1-5; d_gene: NA; v_gene: TRBV12-5; CDR3nt: TGTGCTAGTGGTTTGGTCCCGAATGTGGGGGCCCAGCATTTT; CDR3aa: CASGLVPNVGAQHF
abundance: NA; j_gene: TRBJ1-2; d_gene: NA; v_gene: TRBV5-8; CDR3nt: TGTGCCAGCAGCATCCCGGGCGCTAACTATGGCTACACCTTC; CDR3aa: CASSIPGANYGYTF
abundance: NA; j_gene: TRBJ2-3; d_gene: TRBD2; v_gene: TRBV7-9; CDR3nt: TGTGCCAGCAGCTCCTCTAGCGGGGGCCTAAAGGTTACGCAGTATTTT; CDR3aa: CASSSSSGGLKVTQYF
abundance: NA; j_gene: TRBJ1-1; d_gene: TRBD1; v_gene: TRBV10-3; CDR3nt: TGTGCCATCAGTCAAGGGACAGCGAACACTGAAGCTTTCTTT; CDR3aa: CAISQGTANTEAFF
abundance: NA; j_gene: TRBJ1-3; d_gene: NA; v_gene: TRBV7-8; CDR3nt: TGTGCCAGCAGCATGCCCTCCAGCTCTGGAAACACCATATATTTT; CDR3aa: CASSMPSSSGNTIYF
abundance: NA; j_gene: TRBJ1-5; d_gene: NA; v_gene: TRBV5-8; CDR3nt: TGTGCCAGCAGCCTGATGGAGGGAGATCAGCCCCAGCATTTT; CDR3aa: CASSLMEGDQPQHF
abundance: NA; j_gene: TRBJ2-4; d_gene: NA; v_gene: TRBV9; CDR3nt: TGTGCCAGCAGCGTAGGGCTAGCCAAAAACATTCAGTACTTC; CDR3aa: CASSVGLAKNIQYF
abundance: NA; j_gene: TRBJ1-1; d_gene: NA; v_gene: TRBV6-5; CDR3nt: TGTGCCAGCAGTCCGCGGGGGCAGGGAGGAACTGAAGCTTTCTTT; CDR3aa: CASSPRGQGGTEAFF
abundance: NA; j_gene: TRBJ1-5; d_gene: NA; v_gene: TRBV6-5; CDR3nt: TGTGCCAGCATATCCAGGGAGAAGGGCAATCAGCCCCAGCATTTT; CDR3aa: CASISREKGNQPQHF
abundance: once; j_gene: TRBJ1-2; d_gene: NA; v_gene: TRBV4-3; CDR3nt: TGCGCCAGCAGCCAAGATAAGGCTACAGGCCTCTATGGCTACACCTTC; CDR3aa: CASSQDKATGLYGYTF
abundance: NA; j_gene: TRBJ1-2; d_gene: TRBD1; v_gene: TRBV7-2; CDR3nt: TGTGCCAGCAGACCGTCGACAGGGAGCATCTATGGCTACACCTTC; CDR3aa: CASRPSTGSIYGYTF
abundance: NA; j_gene: TRBJ2-1; d_gene: NA; v_gene: TRBV2; CDR3nt: TGTGCCAGCAGTGAATCTAGGACCAGTGAGCAGTTCTTC; CDR3aa: CASSESRTSEQFF
abundance: NA; j_gene: TRBJ1-1; d_gene: NA; v_gene: TRBV5-1; CDR3nt: TGCGCCAGCAGCTTTGATCCTTTCCAGGGCCCGAACACTGAAGCTTTCTTT; CDR3aa: CASSFDPFQGPNTEAFF
abundance: NA; j_gene: TRBJ1-2; d_gene: NA; v_gene: TRBV4-2; CDR3nt: TGTGCCAGCCATTCGGTAGGAGGGACTGGCTACACCTTC; CDR3aa: CASHSVGGTGYTF
abundance: NA; j_gene: TRBJ1-1; d_gene: NA; v_gene: TRBV15; CDR3nt: TGTGCCACCAGCAGAGATTTGGAAGGGGACGCTGAAGCTTTCTTT; CDR3aa: CATSRDLEGDAEAFF
abundance: few; j_gene: TRBJ1-3; d_gene: NA; v_gene: TRBV25-1; CDR3nt: TGTGCCAGCAGCGAAGGAGGGGGGGCTCCCTCTGGAAACACCATATATTTT; CDR3aa: CASSEGGGAPSGNTIYF
abundance: NA; j_gene: TRBJ1-2; d_gene: NA; v_gene: TRBV10-3; CDR3nt: TGTGCCATCAGTGAGTACAGGGAGGCGGATGGCTACACCTTC; CDR3aa: CAISEYREADGYTF
abundance: NA; j_gene: TRBJ1-2; d_gene: NA; v_gene: TRBV16; CDR3nt: TGTGCCAGCAGCCAATCTGGACCTTTCTATGGCTACACCTTC; CDR3aa: CASSQSGPFYGYTF
abundance: NA; j_gene: TRBJ2-1; d_gene: NA; v_gene: TRBV11-2; CDR3nt: TGTGCCAGCAGCTCCCAAAGAGGGGTCAATGAGCAGTTCTTC; CDR3aa: CASSSQRGVNEQFF
abundance: once; j_gene: TRBJ2-7; d_gene: NA; v_gene: TRBV6-2/TRBV6-3; CDR3nt: TGTGCCAGCAGTTACGTGAACGAGCAGTACTTC; CDR3aa: CASSYVNEQYF
abundance: NA; j_gene: TRBJ2-2; d_gene: TRBD1; v_gene: TRBV27; CDR3nt: TGTGCCAGCAGTTTATCGAAGGCAGGGGGTTCCACCGGGGAGCTGTTTTTT; CDR3aa: CASSLSKAGGSTGELFF
abundance: once; j_gene: TRBJ1-1; d_gene: NA; v_gene: TRBV7-9; CDR3nt: TGTGCCAGCAGCTCCCGTGGTGGGAACACTGAAGCTTTCTTT; CDR3aa: CASSSRGGNTEAFF
abundance: NA; j_gene: TRBJ2-1; d_gene: TRBD1; v_gene: TRBV11-1; CDR3nt: TGTGCCAGCAGTTACTCACAGGGGTTCAATGAGCAGTTCTTC; CDR3aa: CASSYSQGFNEQFF